This TCR beta chain was captured in a study of cytomegalovirus exposure and HLA in healthy donors. Study details: Both the roughly 120 validation repertoires and the 600 to 700 first-cohort repertoires used the same platform, as reported by a later analysis. Overall study findings and caveats: Overall, approximately 180 TCR beta chains were annotated as cytomegalovirus-associated.

The trim removed 3 bases at V and 2 bases at J, leaving 13 bases unmatched. The V gene's germline CDR1 is LGHNA and CDR2 YNFKEQ. The CDR3 runs to 18 residues. The assay was immunoSEQ multiplex PCR, and TCRdb's table has in-frame clones only and misses some. The data contain about 98,000 clones, about 95% of them singletons. About this clone: The antigen remains unidentified.

The donors formed part of the roughly 120-subject validation cohort, distinct from the 666-subject first cohort. The sequence came from a woman aged 18 to 35 in good health and CMV-seronegative. V is TRBV4-2 and J is TRBJ2-7, with 10 bases aligning to TRBD2. The specimen was PBMCs. The CDR3 protein is CASSHQSGGAFGAYEQYF. As DNA, the CDR3 is TGTGCCAGCAGCCACCAGAGCGGGGGGGCTTTTGGGGCCTACGAGCAGTACTTC.